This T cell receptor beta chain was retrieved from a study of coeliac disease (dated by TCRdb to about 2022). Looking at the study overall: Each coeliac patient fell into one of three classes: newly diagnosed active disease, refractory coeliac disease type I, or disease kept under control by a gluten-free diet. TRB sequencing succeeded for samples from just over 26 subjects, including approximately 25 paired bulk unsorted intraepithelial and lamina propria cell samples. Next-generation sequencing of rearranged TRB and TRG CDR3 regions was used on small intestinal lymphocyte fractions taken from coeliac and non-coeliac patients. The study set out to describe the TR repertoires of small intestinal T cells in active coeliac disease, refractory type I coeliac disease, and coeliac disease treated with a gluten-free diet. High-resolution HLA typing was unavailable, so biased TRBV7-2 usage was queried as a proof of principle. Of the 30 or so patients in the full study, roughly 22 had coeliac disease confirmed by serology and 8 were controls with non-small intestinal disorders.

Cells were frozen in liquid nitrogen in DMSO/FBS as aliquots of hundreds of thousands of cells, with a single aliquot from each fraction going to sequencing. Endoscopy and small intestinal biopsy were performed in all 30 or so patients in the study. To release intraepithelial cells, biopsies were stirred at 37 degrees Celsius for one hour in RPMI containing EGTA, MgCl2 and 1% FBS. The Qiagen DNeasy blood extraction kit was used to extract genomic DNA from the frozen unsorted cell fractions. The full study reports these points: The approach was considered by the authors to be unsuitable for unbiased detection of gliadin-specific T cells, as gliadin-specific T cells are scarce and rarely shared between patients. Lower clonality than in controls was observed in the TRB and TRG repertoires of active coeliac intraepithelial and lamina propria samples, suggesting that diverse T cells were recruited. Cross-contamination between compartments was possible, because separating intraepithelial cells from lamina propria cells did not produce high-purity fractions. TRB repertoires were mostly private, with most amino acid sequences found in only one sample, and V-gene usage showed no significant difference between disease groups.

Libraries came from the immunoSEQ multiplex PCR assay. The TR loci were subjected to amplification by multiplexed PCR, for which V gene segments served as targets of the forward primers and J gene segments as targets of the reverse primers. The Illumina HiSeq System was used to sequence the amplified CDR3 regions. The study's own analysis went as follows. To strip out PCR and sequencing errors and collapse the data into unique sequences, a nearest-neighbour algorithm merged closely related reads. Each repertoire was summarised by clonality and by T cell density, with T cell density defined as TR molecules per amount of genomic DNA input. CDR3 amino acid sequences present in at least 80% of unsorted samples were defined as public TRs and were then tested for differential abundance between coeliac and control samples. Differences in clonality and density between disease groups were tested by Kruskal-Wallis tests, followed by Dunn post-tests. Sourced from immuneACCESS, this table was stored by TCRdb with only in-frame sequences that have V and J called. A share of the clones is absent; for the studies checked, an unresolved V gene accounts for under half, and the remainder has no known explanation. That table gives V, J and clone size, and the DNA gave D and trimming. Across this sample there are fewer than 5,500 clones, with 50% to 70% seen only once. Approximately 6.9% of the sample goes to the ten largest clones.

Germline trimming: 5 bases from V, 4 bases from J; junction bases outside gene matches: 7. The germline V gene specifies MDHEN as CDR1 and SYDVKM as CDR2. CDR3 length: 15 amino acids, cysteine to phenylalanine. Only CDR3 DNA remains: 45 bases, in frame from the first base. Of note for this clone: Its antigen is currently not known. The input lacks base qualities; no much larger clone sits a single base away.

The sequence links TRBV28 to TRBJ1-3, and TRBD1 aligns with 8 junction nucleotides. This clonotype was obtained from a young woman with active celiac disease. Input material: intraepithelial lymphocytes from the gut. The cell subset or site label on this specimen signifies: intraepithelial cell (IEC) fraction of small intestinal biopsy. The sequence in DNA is TGTGCCAGCAGTGAGACCAGGGGGCTCGGAAACACCATATATTTT. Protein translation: CASSETRGLGNTIYF.